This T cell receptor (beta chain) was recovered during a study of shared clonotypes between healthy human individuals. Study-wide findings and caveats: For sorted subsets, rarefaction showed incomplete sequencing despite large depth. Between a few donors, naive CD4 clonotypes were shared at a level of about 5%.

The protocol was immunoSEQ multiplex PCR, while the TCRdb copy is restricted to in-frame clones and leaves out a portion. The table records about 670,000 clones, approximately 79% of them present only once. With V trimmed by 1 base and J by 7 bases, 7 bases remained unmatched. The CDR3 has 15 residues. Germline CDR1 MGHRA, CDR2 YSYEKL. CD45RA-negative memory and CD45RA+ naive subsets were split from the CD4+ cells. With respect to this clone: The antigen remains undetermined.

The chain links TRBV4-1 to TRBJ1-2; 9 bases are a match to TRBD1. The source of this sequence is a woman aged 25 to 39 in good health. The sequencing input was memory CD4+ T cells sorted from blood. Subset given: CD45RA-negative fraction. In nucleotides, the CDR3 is TGCGCCAGCAGCCAAGTAGCACAGGGGGCTTCTGGCTACACCTTC. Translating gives CASSQVAQGASGYTF.